This TCR beta chain was identified during a study of control samples from healthy donors and cancer patients. Clones were read by immunoSEQ multiplex PCR, and TCRdb kept only the in-frame ones, dropping some. Of 100,000 to 120,000 clones detected, around four fifths appear once; the ten largest clones hold about 7%. Germline loops: CDR1 SGHTA, CDR2 FQGNSA. The J segment lost 8 bases and the V segment lost 3 bases, leaving 8 bases of the junction unmatched. This CDR3 has 15 amino acids. The source material was blood. This clonotype was obtained from a man in his late teens or twenties in good health. This chain joins TRBV7-2 and TRBJ2-1, with 9 positions matching TRBD2. This CDR3 is CASSFGGGGFDEQFF. DNA for the CDR3: TGTGCCAGCAGCTTCGGCGGGGGGGGCTTTGATGAGCAGTTCTTC.